This entry is about one T cell receptor (beta chain). Its cognate antigen has yet to be identified. Per-nucleotide qualities are absent, and no much larger clonotype sits a single base away. The data are from a study of PD-L1 blockade in urothelial cancer (dated by TCRdb to the late 2010s). As for the study more broadly: Therapy was started in about 2014 for all patients, and atezolizumab 1,200 mg was administered intravenously every 3 weeks. About 85% of the 29 patients were males with bladder-origin urothelial cancer, and about 60% of the roughly 29 reported a prior smoking history. An ECOG performance status of 0 or 1 was recorded for the patients, and 0 to 3 prior chemotherapy regimens had been received by the patients. Blood samples were analyzed at two time points: 3 weeks after treatment start (second dose) and 6 weeks after treatment start. Blood samples gave a median of around 140,000 T cells and approximately 80,000 unique TCRs, with a median clonality of around 0.08. Somatic, immune and clinical correlates of response to PD-L1 blockade with atezolizumab in urothelial cancer were the focus of an exploratory multi-omic analysis. Pretreatment tumor samples, along with matched peripheral blood collected serially before and after atezolizumab treatment, underwent TCR sequencing. Durable clinical benefit was defined as progression-free survival longer than 6 months, and TCR features were also tested against progression-free and overall survival. In the same patients, whole exome sequencing and RNA sequencing of pretreatment tumors were performed in addition to TCR sequencing. Durable clinical benefit was achieved by nine patients but not by the remaining 20. Over 28 patients had pretreatment blood TCR-seq, some 24 had at least one posttreatment blood collection, and some 24 had tumor TCR-seq.

This specimen's time point label, per the study, means: pretreatment peripheral blood. The cohort comprised fewer than 35 patients with locally advanced or metastatic urothelial carcinoma treated at Memorial Sloan Kettering on a trial protocol. Peripheral blood mononuclear cells were collected pretreatment and during treatment, at between 1 and 8 total time points per patient. The Qiagen DNeasy Blood extraction kit was used to purify genomic DNA from total PBMCs and tumor samples. Collected pretreatment and during treatment, PBMCs were isolated and stored as previously described. Synthetic TCR analog templates were spiked into each PCR so that absolute template abundance could be estimated from read counts. The immunoSEQ assay used bias-controlled V and J gene primers to amplify TCRbeta CDR3 regions from genomic DNA. Sequencing of rearranged TCRbeta segments was performed at approximately 20X coverage. On the study's bioinformatics: Clustering was used to correct sequencing errors, and CDR3s were annotated against IMGT so that V, D and J genes could be assigned. Only productive TCRbeta rearrangements were used in downstream analyses, excluding out-of-frame or stop-codon sequences. Clonality was calculated as one minus the Shannon entropy normalized by the log of the number of unique productive sequences. Clones differing between time points or between blood and tumor were identified by Fisher's exact test with Benjamini-Hochberg correction at adjusted p below 0.01. This is the immuneACCESS table as TCRdb keeps it, with only in-frame sequences that have V and J called. A part of the clones is gone; compared with another copy, unresolved V genes explain less than half, and the rest is unexplained. V, J and clone size are those of that table, while D and trimming were read from the DNA. The sample table contains tens of thousands of clones; only one count was recorded for 84% of them. The ten largest clones capture approximately 2% of the sample.

Overall results and qualifications from the work: Small sample size (n of about 30) and many exploratory analyses mean the results are intended to be hypothesis-generating. Improved progression-free and overall survival was found to be associated with pretreatment peripheral blood TCR clonality below the median. At 3 weeks after the start of treatment, tumor-associated TCR clones in peripheral blood had expanded more in patients with durable benefit (n of about 21, p = 0.022).

Trimmed from V: 5 bases; trimmed from J: 6 bases; junction bases lacking a gene match: 4. Including cysteine and phenylalanine, the CDR3 has 13 amino acids. The entry retains the CDR3 DNA only, 39 bases that are in frame from base 1. The germline V gene gives CDR1 as SGHTA and CDR2 as FQGNSA. The source material was PBMCs, sampled around atezolizumab (anti-PD-L1) treatment. The origin of this receptor is a man aged 55-75 years with urothelial cancer. The chain joins TRBV7-2 to TRBJ1-5; 7 middle bases align to TRBD1. The nucleotide sequence is given as TGTGCCAGCAGCCCCAACAGGGGTCAGCCCCAGCATTTT. This yields the protein CASSPNRGQPQHF. Reference TRBV7-2 and TRBJ1-5 proteins supply the regions before and after the CDR3; the full variable domain is: GAGVSQSPSNKVTEKGKDVELRCDPISGHTALYWYRQSLGQGLEFLIYFQGNSAPDKSGLPSDRFSAERTGGSVSTLTIQRTQQEDSAVYLCASSPNRGQPQHFGDGTRLSIL.